This is a list of T cell receptor beta chains from one sample in a study of blood T cells in healthy people across ages. TCRdb reprocessed the 5' RACE reads via MiXCR and lists one record per CDR3 protein. Of 760,000 or so distinct CDR3 sequences in the sample, 25% were seen once. The same data also went into a second study, on T cells of mothers and their children.

The material sequenced was blood. All receptors derive from a boy younger than 18 in good health. CDR3s include the opening cysteine and the closing phenylalanine or tryptophan. Fields, in order: J gene, D gene, clone size, V gene, CDR3 protein, CDR3 DNA. D genes are given only for firm matches. Clone size appears in some rows only: once, few, many, or a class for an expanded clone.

J: TRBJ1-2
D: NA
size: few
V: TRBV20-1
CDR3: CSARESGYTF
DNA: TGCAGTGCTAGAGAGAGTGGCTACACCTTC

J: TRBJ1-1
D: NA
size: NA
V: TRBV28
CDR3: CASSLRTNEAFF
DNA: TGTGCCAGCAGTTTAAGGACGAATGAAGCTTTCTTT

J: TRBJ1-3
D: NA
size: NA
V: TRBV7-2
CDR3: CASSSATGPGNTIYF
DNA: TGTGCCAGCAGCTCTGCGACGGGGCCTGGAAACACCATATATTTT

J: TRBJ1-2
D: TRBD1
size: NA
V: TRBV29-1
CDR3: CSVEGSGTGGHGYTF
DNA: TGCAGCGTTGAGGGTTCGGGGACAGGGGGCCATGGCTACACCTTC

J: TRBJ2-5
D: NA
size: once
V: TRBV28
CDR3: CASSTPRDKEYQETQYF
DNA: TGTGCCAGCAGCACACCCCGGGACAAGGAGTACCAAGAGACCCAGTACTTC

J: TRBJ2-5
D: TRBD1
size: many
V: TRBV7-9
CDR3: CASSPRDRVPETQYF
DNA: TGTGCCAGCAGCCCCCGGGACAGGGTCCCAGAGACCCAGTACTTC

J: TRBJ2-1
D: TRBD2
size: NA
V: TRBV5-1
CDR3: CASSIGTSGVGDEQFF
DNA: TGCGCCAGCAGCATCGGGACTAGCGGGGTTGGCGATGAGCAGTTCTTC

J: TRBJ2-5
D: NA
size: few
V: TRBV20-1
CDR3: CSARWDLSRETQYF
DNA: TGCAGTGCTAGATGGGACCTCAGTCGGGAGACCCAGTACTTC

J: TRBJ2-3
D: NA
size: few
V: TRBV20-1
CDR3: CSARDDRRHNGQYF
DNA: TGCAGTGCTAGAGACGACCGGCGTCATAACGGGCAGTATTTT

J: TRBJ2-5
D: TRBD1
size: few
V: TRBV7-2
CDR3: CASSFGTGGTYQETQYF
DNA: TGTGCCAGCAGCTTCGGGACAGGGGGAACGTACCAAGAGACCCAGTACTTC

J: TRBJ1-2
D: NA
size: NA
V: TRBV12-3/TRBV12-4
CDR3: CASSSESTGPYGYTF
DNA: TGTGCCAGCAGTTCCGAGAGTACAGGGCCCTATGGCTACACCTTC

J: TRBJ1-2
D: NA
size: few
V: TRBV9
CDR3: CASSVDWANYGYTF
DNA: TGTGCCAGCAGCGTTGATTGGGCTAACTATGGCTACACCTTC

J: TRBJ1-1
D: NA
size: NA
V: TRBV10-3
CDR3: CAISKGRREAFF
DNA: TGTGCCATCAGCAAGGGACGGCGTGAAGCTTTCTTT

J: TRBJ2-5
D: TRBD2
size: few
V: TRBV12-3/TRBV12-4
CDR3: CASSPRTSVLETQYF
DNA: TGTGCCAGCAGCCCCCGGACTAGCGTCCTAGAGACCCAGTACTTC

J: TRBJ2-5
D: TRBD2
size: NA
V: TRBV20-1
CDR3: CSASGKETQYF
DNA: TGCAGTGCCAGCGGGAAAGAGACCCAGTACTTC

J: TRBJ2-7
D: NA
size: NA
V: TRBV20-1
CDR3: CSARDTGAHEQYF
DNA: TGCAGTGCTAGAGACACCGGAGCACACGAGCAGTACTTC